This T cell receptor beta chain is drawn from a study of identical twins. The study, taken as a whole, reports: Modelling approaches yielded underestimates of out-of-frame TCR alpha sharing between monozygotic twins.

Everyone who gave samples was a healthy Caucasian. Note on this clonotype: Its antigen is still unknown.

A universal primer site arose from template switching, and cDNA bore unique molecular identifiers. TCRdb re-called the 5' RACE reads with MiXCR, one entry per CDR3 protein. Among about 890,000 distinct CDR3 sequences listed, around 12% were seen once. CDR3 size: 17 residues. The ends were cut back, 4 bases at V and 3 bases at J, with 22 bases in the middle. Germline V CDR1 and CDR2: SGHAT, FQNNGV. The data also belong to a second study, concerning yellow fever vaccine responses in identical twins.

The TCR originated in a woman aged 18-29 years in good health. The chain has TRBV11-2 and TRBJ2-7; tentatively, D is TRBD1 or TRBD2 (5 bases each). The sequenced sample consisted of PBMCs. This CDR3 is CASSSPLLGTADYEQYV. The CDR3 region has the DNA TGTGCCAGCAGCTCGCCGCTCCTAGGGACGGCTGACTACGAGCAGTACGTC.